Each of the 15 T cell receptor beta chains below was sequenced from the same sample in a study of response to subunit inactivated influenza vaccine. TCRdb re-derived calls from the RT-PCR reads in MiXCR, one entry per CDR3 protein. The sample consists of roughly 790,000 distinct CDR3 sequences, roughly 20% of them appearing once. Sequenced material: PBMCs from blood, taken 5 days after vaccination. Receptors were obtained from a man in his fifties or sixties who received an inactivated influenza vaccine.

This rearrangement joins TRBV28 to TRBJ2-7, with 9 nucleotides matching TRBD2. Losses at the gene ends were 2 bases for V and 6 bases for J; bases not matched to a gene: 8. This CDR3 is 15 amino acids long. Germline lookup yields CDR1 MDHEN and CDR2 SYDVKM. The CDR3 DNA reads TGTGCCAGCAGTTTAAGTAGCGGGGGAATATCCGAGCAGTACTTC. Its translation: CASSLSSGGISEQYF.

This chain connects TRBV6-1 to TRBJ1-4; perhaps TRBD1 as D (5 bases). Germline CDR1 MNHNS, CDR2 SASEGT. The CDR3 has 16 residues. V lost 7 bases, J lost 0 bases, and 15 bases lay in between. The CDR3 sequence: CASTRQLVATNEKLFF. CDR3 coding DNA: TGTGCCAGCACGAGACAGCTGGTTGCAACTAATGAAAAACTGTTTTTT.

This clonotype was seen just once. The rearrangement joins TRBV20-1 to TRBJ1-2; 11 positions match TRBD1. Germline V gives CDR1 DFQATT, CDR2 SNEGSKA (reference sequence). V shed 6 bases, J shed 8 bases, and the junction held 14 bases outside the gene matches. The CDR3 spans 15 residues. The CDR3 DNA sequence: TGCAGTGCCTCCGCCGGGACAGGGGGAATGAGCGGCTACACCTTC. Protein product: CSASAGTGGMSGYTF.

This clonotype occurred a few times. The chain uses TRBV7-9 and TRBJ2-5; tentatively, D is TRBD1 (6 bases). V lost 2 bases to trimming and J lost 2 bases, with 12 bases between them. The CDR3 loop spans 15 amino acids. Germline CDR1 is SEHNR and CDR2 is FQNEAQ (reference sequence). DNA for the CDR3: TGTGCCAGCAGCTTATCAGGGGAACTACAAGAGACCCAGTACTTC. Its translation is CASSLSGELQETQYF. Together with reference TRBV7-9 and TRBJ2-5, the CDR3 gives the full variable domain: DTGVSQNPRHKITKRGQNVTFRCDPISEHNRLYWYRQTLGQGPEFLTYFQNEAQLEKSRLLSDRFSAERPKGSFSTLEIQRTEQGDSAMYLCASSLSGELQETQYFGPGTRLLVL.

The chain links TRBV10-2 to TRBJ2-7; possibly TRBD2 for D (5 bases). Looked up from germline, CDR1 is WSHSY and CDR2 is SAAADI. V was clipped by 2 bases and J by 2 bases, with 22 bases between them. The CDR3 loop spans 18 amino acids. The DNA of the CDR3 is TGCGCCAGCAGTGAGATTCAAACATCGGGGTACCCGGCCTACGAGCAGTACTTC. Amino acid sequence: CASSEIQTSGYPAYEQYF.

This clonotype was detected only a few times. The CDR3 sequence is CASSGGTGGGVGYTF. The CDR3 bases are TGTGCCAGCAGCGGCGGGACAGGGGGAGGAGTTGGCTACACCTTC. This sequence joins TRBV7-9 and TRBJ1-2; 11 nucleotides line up with TRBD1. V dropped 5 bases and J dropped 7; count of bases not matched to a gene: 9. CDR1 SEHNR and CDR2 FQNEAQ come from the germline V gene (reference sequence). This CDR3 has 15 amino acids.

Only a few counts were recorded for this clonotype. The gene calls are TRBV9 and TRBJ2-3; D may match TRBD1 or TRBD2 (5 bases each). Trimming left V 1 base short and J 0 bases short, with 9 bases between. The germline V gene encodes CDR1 SGDLS and CDR2 YYNGEE. The CDR3 length is 15 residues. DNA for the CDR3: TGTGCCAGCAGCGTACAGGGAGCTAGCACAGATACGCAGTATTTT. Translating it yields CASSVQGASTDTQYF.

This clonotype was detected only a few times. The rearrangement joins TRBV18 to TRBJ1-2; D may be TRBD1 (5 bases). The V gene lost 3 bases and the J gene lost 4 bases, with 15 bases spanning the gap. The CDR3 has 15 amino acids. CDR1 and CDR2 (germline): KGHSH, LQKENI. The CDR3 bases are TGTGCCAGCTCACCCGCCACCGGACACGGCTATGGCTACACCTTC. Protein: CASSPATGHGYGYTF.

In its sample, this clonotype was seen many times. The chain carries TRBV5-1 and TRBJ2-3, with unresolved D. In germline, CDR1 is SGHRS, CDR2 YFSETQ. This CDR3 is 14 amino acids long. Trimming stripped 0 bases from V and 6 bases from J, with 11 bases between. DNA of the CDR3: TGCGCCAGCAGCTTGGAGAGAGGTCTCGATACGCAGTATTTT. It is translated as CASSLERGLDTQYF.

The genes are TRBV7-3 and TRBJ2-1; D might be TRBD2 (6 bases). Trimming removed 4 bases at V and 2 bases at J, with 15 bases between. The CDR3 loop spans 16 amino acids. Germline CDR1 is SGHTA and CDR2 is FQGTGA. Written as DNA, the CDR3 is TGTGCCAGCAGCTCCCCGGGTAGCGGAACCTACAATGAGCAGTTCTTC. The encoded protein is CASSSPGSGTYNEQFF. Full variable domain (rest looked up from reference TRBV7-3 and TRBJ2-1): GAGVSQTPSNKVTEKGKYVELRCDPISGHTALYWYRQSLGQGPEFLIYFQGTGAADDSGLPNDRFFAVRPEGSVSTLKIQRTERGDSAVYLCASSSPGSGTYNEQFFGPGTRLTVL.

The chain uses TRBV7-9 and TRBJ2-3; 10 nucleotides agree with TRBD2. With 6 bases clipped from V and 7 bases from J, the junction kept 16 bases outside the gene matches. The CDR3 runs 17 residues. The germline CDR1 and CDR2 sequences are SEHNR and FQNEAQ (reference sequence). The chain's CDR3 is CASSSDPLAGDLYTQYF. In DNA form, the CDR3 reads TGTGCCAGCAGTTCAGACCCCCTAGCGGGAGATCTCTATACGCAGTATTTT.

The rearrangement uses TRBV6-1 and TRBJ1-3; possibly TRBD1 for D (5 bases). The CDR3 has 14 amino acids. Deletions cut 6 bases from V and 3 bases from J, with 12 bases between. Germline V gene sequence: CDR1 MNHNS, CDR2 SASEGT. For the CDR3, the DNA is TGTGCCAGCAGGGGACTCGCCCGTGGAAACACCATATATTTT. This translates into CASRGLARGNTIYF.

This clonotype has a handful of counts. The rearrangement joins TRBV7-9 to TRBJ2-7, with no clear D. V lost 1 base to trimming and J lost 1 base, with 11 bases between them. CDR1 and CDR2 (germline): SEHNR, FQNEAQ (reference sequence). There are 15 residues in the CDR3. CDR3 nucleotides: TGTGCCAGCAGCTTAGTACCAACAGCATCCTACGAGCAGTACTTC. Its translation: CASSLVPTASYEQYF.

This clonotype was seen a few times. This chain uses TRBV5-1 with TRBJ2-2; 8 nucleotides match TRBD2. Germline loops: CDR1 SGHRS, CDR2 YFSETQ. The CDR3 has 16 amino acids. The junction had 7 bases not matched to a gene; V was cut back by 4 bases and J by 2 bases. The CDR3 DNA sequence: TGCGCCAGCAGCCCAGACCTAGCGGGTAACACCGGGGAGCTGTTTTTT. It yields the protein CASSPDLAGNTGELFF.

The chain uses TRBV28 and TRBJ1-1, with D perhaps TRBD1 (6 bases). Trimming cost V 7 bases and J 5 bases, with 14 bases left between them. The CDR3 covers 13 residues. Germline V lookup: CDR1 MDHEN, CDR2 SYDVKM. DNA for the CDR3: TGTGCCAGCAATGGGGGCCGGGGGACTGAAGCTTTCTTT. This sequence encodes CASNGGRGTEAFF.